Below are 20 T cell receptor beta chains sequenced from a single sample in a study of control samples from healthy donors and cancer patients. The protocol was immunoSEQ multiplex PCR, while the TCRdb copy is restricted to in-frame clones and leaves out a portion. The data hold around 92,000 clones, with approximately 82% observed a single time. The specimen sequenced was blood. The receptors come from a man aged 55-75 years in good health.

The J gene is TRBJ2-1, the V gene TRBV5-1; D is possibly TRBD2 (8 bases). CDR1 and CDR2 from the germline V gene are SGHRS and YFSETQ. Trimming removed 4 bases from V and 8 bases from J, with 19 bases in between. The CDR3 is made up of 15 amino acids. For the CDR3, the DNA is TGCGCCAGCAGCCCTCGGGAGGGGGCGCATGATGAGCAGTTCTTC. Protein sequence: CASSPREGAHDEQFF.

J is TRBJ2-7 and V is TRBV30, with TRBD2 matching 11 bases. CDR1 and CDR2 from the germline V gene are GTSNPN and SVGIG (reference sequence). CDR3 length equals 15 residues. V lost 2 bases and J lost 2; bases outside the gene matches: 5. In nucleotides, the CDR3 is TGTGCCTGGAGTAAGACTAGCGGGGTCCCCTACGAGCAGTACTTC. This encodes CAWSKTSGVPYEQYF.

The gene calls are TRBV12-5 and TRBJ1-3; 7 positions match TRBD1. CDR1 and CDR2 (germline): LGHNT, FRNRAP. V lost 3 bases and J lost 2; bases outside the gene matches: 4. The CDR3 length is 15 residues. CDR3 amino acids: CASGFQGGTGNTIYF. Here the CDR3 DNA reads TGTGCTAGTGGTTTCCAGGGGGGGACTGGAAACACCATATATTTT.

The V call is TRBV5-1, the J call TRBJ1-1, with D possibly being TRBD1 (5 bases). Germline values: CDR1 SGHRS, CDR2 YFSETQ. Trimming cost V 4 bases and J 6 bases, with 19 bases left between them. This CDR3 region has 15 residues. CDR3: CASSPQPARGAEAFF. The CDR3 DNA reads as TGCGCCAGCAGCCCCCAACCCGCTAGGGGAGCTGAAGCTTTCTTT.

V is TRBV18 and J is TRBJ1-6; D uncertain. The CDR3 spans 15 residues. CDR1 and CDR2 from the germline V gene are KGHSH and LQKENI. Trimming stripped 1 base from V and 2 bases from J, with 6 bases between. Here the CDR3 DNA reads TGTGCCAGCTCACCACGGGTCGCCTATAATTCACCCCTCCACTTT. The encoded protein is CASSPRVAYNSPLHF.

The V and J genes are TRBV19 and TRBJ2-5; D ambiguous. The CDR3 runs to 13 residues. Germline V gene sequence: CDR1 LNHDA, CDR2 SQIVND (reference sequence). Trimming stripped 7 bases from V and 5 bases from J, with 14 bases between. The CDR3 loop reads CASKGPGLETQYF. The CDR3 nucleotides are TGTGCCAGTAAGGGCCCGGGTCTGGAGACCCAGTACTTC.

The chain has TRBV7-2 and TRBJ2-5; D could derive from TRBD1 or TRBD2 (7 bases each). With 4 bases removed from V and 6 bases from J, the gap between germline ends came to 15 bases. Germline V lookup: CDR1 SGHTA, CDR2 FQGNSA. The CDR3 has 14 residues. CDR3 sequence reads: CASSSRQGGQTQYF. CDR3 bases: TGTGCCAGCAGCTCCCGACAGGGAGGGCAGACCCAGTACTTC.

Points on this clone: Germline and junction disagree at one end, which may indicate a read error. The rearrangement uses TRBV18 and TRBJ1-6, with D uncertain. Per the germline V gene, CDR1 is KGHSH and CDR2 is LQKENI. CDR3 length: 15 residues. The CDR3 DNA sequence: TGTGCCAGCTCGCCACATGGAGGTGAGAATTCACCCCTCCACTTT. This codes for CASSPHGGENSPLHF.

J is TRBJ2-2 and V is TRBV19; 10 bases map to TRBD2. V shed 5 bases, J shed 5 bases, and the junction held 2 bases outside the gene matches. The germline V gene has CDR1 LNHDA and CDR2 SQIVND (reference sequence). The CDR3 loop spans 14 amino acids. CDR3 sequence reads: CASSGSGRTGELFF. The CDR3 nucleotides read TGTGCCAGTAGTGGTAGCGGGAGGACCGGGGAGCTGTTTTTT.

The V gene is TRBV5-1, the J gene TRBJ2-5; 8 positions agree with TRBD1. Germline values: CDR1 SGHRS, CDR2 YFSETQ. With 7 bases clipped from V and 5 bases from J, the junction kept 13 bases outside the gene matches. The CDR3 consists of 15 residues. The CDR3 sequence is CASGSGQGSRETQYF. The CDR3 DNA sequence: TGCGCCAGCGGATCAGGACAGGGCTCCCGGGAGACCCAGTACTTC.

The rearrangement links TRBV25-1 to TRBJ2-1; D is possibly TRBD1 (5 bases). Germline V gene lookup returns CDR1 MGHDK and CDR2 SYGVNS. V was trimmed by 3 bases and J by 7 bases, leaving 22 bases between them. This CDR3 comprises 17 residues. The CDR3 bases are TGTGCCAGCAGTGATGTAGGCAGGGTGATTTTAGGGAATGAGCAGTTCTTC. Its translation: CASSDVGRVILGNEQFF.

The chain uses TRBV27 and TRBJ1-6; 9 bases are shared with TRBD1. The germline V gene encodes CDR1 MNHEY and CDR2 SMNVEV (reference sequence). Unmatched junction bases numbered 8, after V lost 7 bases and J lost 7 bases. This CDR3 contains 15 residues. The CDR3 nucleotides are TGTGCCAGCACCACCTGGACAGGGGACAATTCACCCCTCCACTTT. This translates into CASTTWTGDNSPLHF.

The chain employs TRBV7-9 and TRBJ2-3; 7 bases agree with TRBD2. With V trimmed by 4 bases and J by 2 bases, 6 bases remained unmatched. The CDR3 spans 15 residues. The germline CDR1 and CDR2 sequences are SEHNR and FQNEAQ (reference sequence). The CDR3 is CASSSLGGDTDTQYF. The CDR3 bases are TGTGCCAGCAGCTCTCTGGGAGGGGACACAGATACGCAGTATTTT.

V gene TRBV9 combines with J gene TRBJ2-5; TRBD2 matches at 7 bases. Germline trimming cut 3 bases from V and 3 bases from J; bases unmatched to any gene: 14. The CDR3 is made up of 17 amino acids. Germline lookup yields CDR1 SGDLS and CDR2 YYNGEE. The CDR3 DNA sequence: TGTGCCAGCAGCGCTGGGACTGGGGCTAGCGGTAAAGAGACCCAGTACTTC. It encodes CASSAGTGASGKETQYF.

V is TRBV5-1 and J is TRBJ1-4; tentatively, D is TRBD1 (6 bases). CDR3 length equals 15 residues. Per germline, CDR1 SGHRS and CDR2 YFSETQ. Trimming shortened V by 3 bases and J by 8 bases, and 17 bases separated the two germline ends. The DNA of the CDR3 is TGCGCCAGCAGCTCCCAGTGGGGGCGCGGGGAAAAACTGTTTTTT. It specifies CASSSQWGRGEKLFF.

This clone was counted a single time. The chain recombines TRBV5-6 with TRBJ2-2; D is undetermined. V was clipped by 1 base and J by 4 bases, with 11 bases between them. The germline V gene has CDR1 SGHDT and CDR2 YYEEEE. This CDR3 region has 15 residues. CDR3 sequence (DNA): TGTGCCAGCAGCTTGTCGATGGTCGGCACCGGGGAGCTGTTTTTT. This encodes CASSLSMVGTGELFF.

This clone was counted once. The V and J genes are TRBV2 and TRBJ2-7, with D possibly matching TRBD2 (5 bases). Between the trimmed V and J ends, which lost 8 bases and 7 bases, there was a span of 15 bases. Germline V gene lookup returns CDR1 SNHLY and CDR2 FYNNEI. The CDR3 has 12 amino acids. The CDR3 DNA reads TGTGCCAGCTCGTGGACCTCGGGAGAGCAGTACTTC. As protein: CASSWTSGEQYF.

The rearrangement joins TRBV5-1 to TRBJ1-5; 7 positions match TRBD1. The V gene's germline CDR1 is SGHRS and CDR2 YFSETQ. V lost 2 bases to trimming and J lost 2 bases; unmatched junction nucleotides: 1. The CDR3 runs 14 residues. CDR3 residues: CASSLTGGNQPQHF. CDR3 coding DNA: TGCGCCAGCAGCTTAACAGGGGGCAATCAGCCCCAGCATTTT.

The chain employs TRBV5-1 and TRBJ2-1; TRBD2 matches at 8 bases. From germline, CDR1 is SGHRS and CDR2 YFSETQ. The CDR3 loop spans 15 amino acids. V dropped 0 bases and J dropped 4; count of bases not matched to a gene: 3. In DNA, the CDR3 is TGCGCCAGCAGCTTGGATGTAGCGGGGTACAATGAGCAGTTCTTC. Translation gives CASSLDVAGYNEQFF.

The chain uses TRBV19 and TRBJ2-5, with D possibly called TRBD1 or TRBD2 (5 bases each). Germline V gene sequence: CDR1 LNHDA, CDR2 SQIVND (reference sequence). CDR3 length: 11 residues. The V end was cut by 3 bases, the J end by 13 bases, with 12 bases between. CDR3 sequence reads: CASSIRDRPYF. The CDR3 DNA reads TGTGCCAGTAGTATTCGGGACCGCCCGTACTTC.